This T cell receptor beta chain came from a study of T cells after yellow fever vaccination. Study-level findings and limits: CD4 and CD8 compartments shared a small share of clonotypes, likely from convergent recombination.

Notes on this clonotype: The target antigen is unknown.

TCRdb recomputed calls from the 5' RACE reads with MiXCR, one row per CDR3 protein. The table lists about 510,000 distinct CDR3 sequences, around a fifth of them singletons, with 15% to 20% in the top ten. The CDR3 contains 13 residues. CDR1 SGHNT and CDR2 YENEEA come from the germline V gene. V was shortened by 0 bases and J by 5 bases, with 6 bases between the two germline ends. The chain combines TRBV11-3 with TRBJ2-3; D ambiguous. The receptor comes from a man younger than 35 who received the YFV17D yellow fever vaccine. Sequenced material: PBMCs, taken approximately 22 days after the first yellow fever vaccination. The DNA for the CDR3 is TGTGCCAGCAGCTTAGAAGGCGGAGATACGCAGTATTTT. The encoded protein is CASSLEGGDTQYF. Full variable domain (rest looked up from reference TRBV11-3 and TRBJ2-3): EAGVVQSPRYKIIEKKQPVAFWCNPISGHNTLYWYLQNLGQGPELLIRYENEEAVDDSQLPKDRFSAERLKGVDSTLKIQPAELGDSAVYLCASSLEGGDTQYFGPGTRLTVL.